This is a list of T cell receptor beta chains from one sample in a study of neurological immune-mediated disorders. TCRdb reprocessed the 5' RACE reads with MiXCR, giving one entry per CDR3 protein. The sample records about 42,000 distinct CDR3 sequences, roughly 21% being singletons. The sequenced material came from PBMCs. These receptor sequences come from a man in his fifties or sixties with HTLV-1-associated myelopathy (HAM/TSP). Each CDR3 is given with its conserved first and last residue. A D gene is named only where the DNA matches it firmly. The size of a clone is reported for some rows only, either as once, few or many, or as a class for expanded clones.

>13|many|TRBJ2-1|TRBV19|-
TGTGCCAGTAGTCAACGGGAGCTAAATGAGCAGTTCTTC
CASSQRELNEQFF
>15|many|TRBJ2-7|TRBV5-1|-
TGCGCCAGCAGCTTGGGGGGCAATTTTGTGAACGAGCAGTACTTC
CASSLGGNFVNEQYF
>13|-|TRBJ2-1|TRBV11-2|-
TGTGCCAGCAGCCCACCTGGATACAATGAGCAGTTCTTC
CASSPPGYNEQFF
>13|-|TRBJ2-3|TRBV3-1|-
TGTGCCAGCAGCCAAGGGCCCGGGGATACGCAGTATTTT
CASSQGPGDTQYF
>11|many|TRBJ2-5|TRBV12-3/TRBV12-4|-
TGTGCCAGCAGTAATGGAGAGACCCAGTACTTC
CASSNGETQYF
>14|-|TRBJ2-3|TRBV5-1|TRBD1
TGCGCCAGCCGAGGACAGGGGGCTACAGATACGCAGTATTTT
CASRGQGATDTQYF
>14|many|TRBJ2-5|TRBV18|-
TGTGCCAGCTCACCGAGCAGGCCCCCAGAGACCCAGTACTTC
CASSPSRPPETQYF
>13|many|TRBJ2-7|TRBV15|-
TGTGCCACCAGCAGAGCGGGGCCTTACGAGCAGTACTTC
CATSRAGPYEQYF
>15|many|TRBJ2-2|TRBV4-2|-
TGTGCCAGCAGCCAAGGGATAGGAGGGACCGGGGAGCTGTTTTTT
CASSQGIGGTGELFF
>15|many|TRBJ1-1|TRBV5-1|TRBD1
TGCGCCAGCAGCTTGGGGCACAGGGGAGAAACTGAAGCTTTCTTT
CASSLGHRGETEAFF
>13|many|TRBJ1-1|TRBV5-1|TRBD1
TGCGCCAGCAGCGAGGGACAGTCCACTGAAGCTTTCTTT
CASSEGQSTEAFF
>13|few|TRBJ2-1|TRBV5-1|-
TGCGCCAGCAGCTTGCCGGGTGTGAATGAGCAGTTCTTC
CASSLPGVNEQFF
>11|-|TRBJ1-1|TRBV12-3/TRBV12-4|-
TGTGCCAGCAGTTTAGGCGCTGAAGCTTTCTTT
CASSLGAEAFF
>14|many|TRBJ2-7|TRBV5-1|TRBD1
TGCGCCAGCAGCTGGGTTGCAGGGGGCTACGAGCAGTACTTC
CASSWVAGGYEQYF
>14|many|TRBJ1-2|TRBV28|-
TGTGCCAGCACCTCGAGGGACCTAGTAGGTGGCTACACCTTC
CASTSRDLVGGYTF
>16|many|TRBJ2-2|TRBV20-1|TRBD2
TGCAGTGCTCTAGGACTAGCGGGAGCTCGGACCGGGGAGCTGTTTTTT
CSALGLAGARTGELFF
>14|many|TRBJ1-6|TRBV20-1|-
TGCAGTGCTAGAGATATGTCAGGGCGATCACCCCTCCACTTT
CSARDMSGRSPLHF
>13|-|TRBJ2-7|TRBV2|TRBD1
TGTGCCAGCAGTGGGGACAGGGACTACGAGCAGTACTTC
CASSGDRDYEQYF
>13|many|TRBJ1-1|TRBV12-3/TRBV12-4|-
TGTGCCAGCAGTTCCCCCCCGAACACTGAAGCTTTCTTT
CASSSPPNTEAFF
>13|many|TRBJ1-3|TRBV5-5|-
TGTGCCAGCAGCGGTATTAATGGAAACACCATATATTTT
CASSGINGNTIYF
>14|many|TRBJ1-4|TRBV5-1|TRBD1
TGCGCCAGCAGCTTCCGACAGGGGGATGAAAAACTGTTTTTT
CASSFRQGDEKLFF
>19|many|TRBJ2-5|TRBV5-1|TRBD2
TGCGCCAGCAGCTTCCTACCCGGGACTAGCGGGAGGGCCGGAGAGACCCAGTACTTC
CASSFLPGTSGRAGETQYF
>13|-|TRBJ2-6|TRBV6-6|-
TGTGCCAGCGACCCTTCGGGGGCCAACGTCCTGACTTTC
CASDPSGANVLTF
>17|many|TRBJ2-1|TRBV5-6|TRBD1
TGTGCCAGCAGCCTCTACACGCCGGGACAGGGTAAGAATGAGCAGTTCTTC
CASSLYTPGQGKNEQFF
>14|once|TRBJ2-7|TRBV12-3/TRBV12-4|TRBD1
TGTGCCATCAGTTCGACCACAGGGGGCAACGAGCAGTACTTC
CAISSTTGGNEQYF
>17|many|TRBJ2-2|TRBV12-3/TRBV12-4|-
TGTGCCAGCAGTTCCAGGGGAAGGGTGGAGGGCACCGGGGAGCTGTTTTTT
CASSSRGRVEGTGELFF
>17|many|TRBJ2-1|TRBV5-1|-
TGCGCCAGCAGCTTGGCCGCCGTGGAAACTAGCCGAAATGAGCAGTTCTTC
CASSLAAVETSRNEQFF
>17|-|TRBJ2-1|TRBV21-1|-
TGTGCCAGCAGCTTTCGTAGCTGGAGGGAATCCTACAATAAGCAGTTCTTC
CASSFRSWRESYNKQFF
>13|many|TRBJ2-7|TRBV10-3|-
TGTGCCATCAGTGAGCCCTCCCACTACGAGCAGTACTTC
CAISEPSHYEQYF
>15|many|TRBJ2-6|TRBV20-1|-
TGCAGTGCTAGTAAGACGAGCTCTGGGGCCAACGTCCTGACTTTC
CSASKTSSGANVLTF
>11|many|TRBJ2-1|TRBV12-3/TRBV12-4|TRBD1
TGTGCCAGCAGCCAAGGGGGCGGGCAGTTCTTC
CASSQGGGQFF
>16|many|TRBJ2-7|TRBV27|-
TGTGCCAGCAGTTTATCCGGGACAGCGGGACTCTACGAGCAGTACTTC
CASSLSGTAGLYEQYF
>11|few|TRBJ1-2|TRBV12-3/TRBV12-4|-
TGTGCCAGCAGCTCCGGGACTTTCTACACCTTC
CASSSGTFYTF
>15|many|TRBJ2-2|TRBV10-3|TRBD1
TGTGCCATCAGTGGACAGGGGATCGGCACCGGGGAGCTGTTTTTT
CAISGQGIGTGELFF
>12|many|TRBJ2-7|TRBV20-1|-
TGCAGTGCTATAGAGGCGACCTACGAGCAGTACTTC
CSAIEATYEQYF
>15|many|TRBJ2-7|TRBV20-1|-
TGCAGTGCTAGCGCAGAGCCCCGAGCATCATACGAGCAGTACTTC
CSASAEPRASYEQYF
>15|many|TRBJ2-1|TRBV18|-
TGTGCCAGCTCACCCGCGACGGGTTCCTACAATGAGCAGTTCTTC
CASSPATGSYNEQFF
>16|-|TRBJ1-1|TRBV20-1|TRBD1
TGCAGTGCTAAAAACCCGGGACAGGGTTGGGACACTGAAGCTTTCTTT
CSAKNPGQGWDTEAFF
>13|many|TRBJ1-3|TRBV20-1|-
TGCAGTGCTAGGCGGAGCTCTGGAAACACCATATATTTT
CSARRSSGNTIYF
>14|medium-sized|TRBJ1-2|TRBV27|-
TGTGCCAGCAGTTTCCTAGGGGGGCGGAGTGGCTACACCTTC
CASSFLGGRSGYTF
>15|-|TRBJ1-4|TRBV20-1|-
TGCAGTGCTAGCCGGGGGCCTAGGACTAATGAAAAACTGTTTTTT
CSASRGPRTNEKLFF
>12|many|TRBJ1-1|TRBV2|-
TGTGCCAGCAGCGAGGGATTTTATGAAGCTTTCTTT
CASSEGFYEAFF
>15|-|TRBJ2-5|TRBV5-5|-
TGTGCCAGCAGCTCGCTTGGGGGCTGGCAAGAGACCCAGTACTTC
CASSSLGGWQETQYF